The rows below give T cell receptor beta chains drawn from one sample of a study of shared clonotypes between healthy human individuals. Sequenced by immunoSEQ multiplex PCR; TCRdb stores in-frame clones only, minus some. The sample yields about 480,000 clones, more than 65% seen once. The sequenced material came from PBMCs. These TCRs come from a woman aged 35 to 49 in good health. Some clones in this sample may be carry-over from other donors' samples. CDR3s include the opening cysteine and the closing phenylalanine or tryptophan. The D gene is left open where the match is weak. Some rows mark clone size as missing; the rest say once, few, many or name a class of expanded clone.

d_call | clone_size | j_call | v_call | cdr3_nt | cdr3_aa
. | many | TRBJ2-1 | TRBV18 | TGTGCCAGCTCACCACCTGGAGTTTCCTACAATGAGCAGTTCTTC | CASSPPGVSYNEQFF
. | . | TRBJ2-2 | TRBV5-4 | TGTGCCAGCAGCAAGGACGGTAACACCGGGGAGCTGTTTTTT | CASSKDGNTGELFF
. | . | TRBJ2-2 | TRBV25-1 | TGTGCCAGCAGTGACCTGGGACTGGTACAGGCCGGGGAGCTGTTTTTT | CASSDLGLVQAGELFF
. | . | TRBJ2-3 | TRBV14 | TGTGCCAGCAGCCGATGGGGGCCGTCCGGCACAGATACGCAGTATTTT | CASSRWGPSGTDTQYF
. | once | TRBJ2-4 | TRBV5-1 | TGCGCCAGCAGCACCAGGTCGGGGTCAGCGACCACCAAAAACATTCAGTACTTC | CASSTRSGSATTKNIQYF
. | . | TRBJ2-5 | TRBV5-4 | TGTGCCAGCAGCTCCGACTTGGATGAGACCCAGTACTTC | CASSSDLDETQYF
. | . | TRBJ2-2 | TRBV7-8 | TGTGCCAGCATCCCGGGGCGGTCGAACACCGGGGAGCTGTTTTTT | CASIPGRSNTGELFF
TRBD2 | . | TRBJ2-2 | TRBV6-4 | TGTGCCAGCAGGCCGGGACTAGCGACCGGGGAGCTGTTTTTT | CASRPGLATGELFF
. | few | TRBJ1-4 | TRBV13 | TGTGCCAGCAGCTTACTAGGGGGAAAACTGTTTTTT | CASSLLGGKLFF
TRBD2 | . | TRBJ2-1 | TRBV29-1 | TGCAGCGTTGAAGTAGCGGGAGGGGGAAATGAGCAGTTCTTC | CSVEVAGGGNEQFF
. | few | TRBJ2-5 | TRBV7-8 | TGTGCCAGCAGCTCGGAGTTGGGGGAGACCCAGTACTTC | CASSSELGETQYF
TRBD2 | once | TRBJ2-6 | TRBV28 | TGTGCCAGCAGTTTCAGAGGGAGGGCTGGGGCCAACGTCCTGACTTTC | CASSFRGRAGANVLTF
TRBD2 | . | TRBJ2-1 | TRBV10-2 | TGCGCCAGCAGAGGCGGGAGGGGCTACAATGAGCAGTTCTTC | CASRGGRGYNEQFF
. | . | TRBJ2-3 | TRBV27 | TGTGCCAGCACCCGCTTTGGTACGCAGTATTTT | CASTRFGTQYF
. | . | TRBJ2-5 | TRBV28 | TGTGCCAGCAGTTTCACGGAACAAGAGACCCAGTACTTC | CASSFTEQETQYF
TRBD2 | . | TRBJ2-5 | TRBV4-2 | TGTGCCAGCAGCCAGGGGACTAGTGATTGGGCGGAGACCCAGTACTTC | CASSQGTSDWAETQYF
TRBD1 | . | TRBJ1-4 | TRBV5-6 | TGTGCCAGCAGCTTGGGATGGGACAGGGACGAAAAACTGTTTTTT | CASSLGWDRDEKLFF
. | once | TRBJ2-4 | TRBV6-6 | TGTGCCAGCAGTTACTCCCAGGGAGACATTCAGTACTTC | CASSYSQGDIQYF